The 11 T cell receptor beta chains below come from one sample, sequenced in a study of cytomegalovirus exposure and HLA in healthy donors. Use of 60 Vbeta and 13 Jbeta primers characterized the PCR. Repertoires were generated with immunoSEQ multiplex PCR, while TCRdb's copy carries only in-frame clones and drops some. Of approximately 200,000 clones detected, over 65% appear once; the ten largest clones hold over 1%. Sequenced: PBMCs. The source of these receptors is a human donor in good health.

This chain connects TRBV28 to TRBJ1-5, with D possibly matching TRBD1 (5 bases). The ends were cut back, 7 bases at V and 3 bases at J, with 22 bases in the middle. The CDR3 length is 17 residues. Per germline, CDR1 MDHEN and CDR2 SYDVKM. CDR3 amino acids: CASKQRGIRAINQPQHF. The DNA of the CDR3 is TGTGCCAGCAAGCAACGGGGGATACGGGCTATCAATCAGCCCCAGCATTTT. Together with reference TRBV28 and TRBJ1-5, the CDR3 gives the full variable domain: DVKVTQSSRYLVKRTGEKVFLECVQDMDHENMFWYRQDPGLGLRLIYFSYDVKMKEKGDIPEGYSVSREKKERFSLILESASTNQTSMYLCASKQRGIRAINQPQHFGDGTRLSIL.

This CDR3 reads CASSAPGQGSADTQYF. The CDR3 DNA reads TGTGCCAGCAGTGCTCCGGGACAGGGGAGCGCAGATACGCAGTATTTT. V is TRBV27 and J is TRBJ2-3, with 10 bases lining up with TRBD1. CDR3 length: 16 residues. Germline loops: CDR1 MNHEY, CDR2 SMNVEV (reference sequence). Trimming took 5 bases from V and 4 from J; bases not matched to a gene: 9.

The chain recombines TRBV27 with TRBJ2-5; D remains unclear. The J call is uncertain, as TRBJ2-7 better fits the DNA end. Germline CDR1 is MNHEY and CDR2 is SMNVEV (reference sequence). The CDR3 consists of 11 residues. CDR3 loop: CASSFSYEQYF. DNA of the CDR3: TGTGCCAGCAGCTTCTCCTACGAGCAGTACTTC.

The J gene is TRBJ2-2, the V gene TRBV7-2, with a weak D call TRBD2 (5 bases). Trimming pared 1 base from V and 0 bases from J, leaving 12 bases between. Germline lookup yields CDR1 SGHTA and CDR2 FQGNSA. This CDR3 is 17 amino acids long. CDR3 nucleotides: TGTGCCAGCAGCTTAGTGGCGGGCGCCGCGAACACCGGGGAGCTGTTTTTT. As protein: CASSLVAGAANTGELFF.

The chain couples TRBV28 to TRBJ2-5; 12 bases are shared with TRBD1. Trimming cost V 5 bases and J 4 bases; bases outside gene matches: 5. The CDR3 is 15 residues long. CDR1 is MDHEN, CDR2 SYDVKM, per germline. CDR3 sequence (DNA): TGTGCCAGCAGTGGAGGGACAGGGGGCGTAGAGACCCAGTACTTC. This encodes CASSGGTGGVETQYF.

This chain connects TRBV27 to TRBJ1-2; 9 positions agree with TRBD1. CDR1 and CDR2 (germline): MNHEY, SMNVEV (reference sequence). The CDR3 extends over 12 amino acids. V lost 8 bases, J lost 5 bases, and 3 bases stayed unmatched. The CDR3 spells CASSGQGYGYTF. DNA for the CDR3: TGTGCCAGCTCCGGACAGGGGTATGGCTACACCTTC.

The V call is TRBV7-9, the J call TRBJ2-7, with TRBD2 identical over 14 bases. The V and J ends lost 3 bases and 0 bases, in that order; junction bases with no gene match: 1. CDR1 and CDR2 (germline): SEHNR, FQNEAQ (reference sequence). The CDR3 length is 16 residues. DNA for the CDR3: TGTGCCAGCAGCTTGACTAGCGGGAGGGCCTCCTACGAGCAGTACTTC. Translating it yields CASSLTSGRASYEQYF.

In nucleotides, the CDR3 is TGTGCCACGACAGGGAACACCGGGGAGCTGTTTTTT. Its translation: CATTGNTGELFF. The V gene is TRBV28, the J gene TRBJ2-2, with D possibly TRBD1 on 6 matching bases. The V end was cut by 10 bases, the J end by 1 base, with 7 bases between. The CDR3 spans 12 residues. Per the germline V gene, CDR1 is MDHEN and CDR2 is SYDVKM.

The rearrangement joins TRBV18 to TRBJ2-2; D ambiguous. The CDR3 sequence is 16 residues long. Trimming pared 0 bases from V and 7 bases from J, leaving 15 bases between. Germline assignment: CDR1 KGHSH and CDR2 LQKENI. The CDR3 loop reads CASSPPDGSSGGELFF. CDR3 in DNA: TGTGCCAGCTCACCACCCGACGGTAGCAGTGGCGGGGAGCTGTTTTTT.

The chain recombines TRBV9 with TRBJ2-1; a possible D gene is TRBD2 (6 bases). The germline V gene has CDR1 SGDLS and CDR2 YYNGEE. There are 16 residues in the CDR3. Trimming removed 0 bases at V and 5 bases at J, with 15 bases between. The CDR3: CASSVGSGFMNNEQFF. In DNA form, the CDR3 reads TGTGCCAGCAGCGTAGGGAGCGGGTTCATGAACAATGAGCAGTTCTTC.

This chain links TRBV18 with TRBJ2-2, with 10 bases aligning to TRBD2. This CDR3 is 17 amino acids long. In germline, CDR1 is KGHSH, CDR2 LQKENI. Germline trimming cut 0 bases from V and 7 bases from J; bases unmatched to any gene: 8. The CDR3, as DNA: TGTGCCAGCTCACCACCTTGGGCTAGCGGGAGCGACGGGGAGCTGTTTTTT. Residues: CASSPPWASGSDGELFF.